This T cell receptor beta chain was identified in a study of blood T cell repertoires in COVID-19. The wider study: Sources were T cells, B-cell-depleted T cells, or PBMCs; the material itself was cDNA or gDNA.

The method was immunoSEQ multiplex PCR; TCRdb's version includes in-frame clones alone and lacks a portion of them. The table lists about 330,000 clones, less than 90% of them singletons. The study drew participants aged about 18 to 89 years from 20 to 30 US areas. Participants reported their clinical history, and cohort assignment relied on those reports. What the recovered Cohort 3 donors had was two negative PCRs, clearance, or symptom resolution. The germline CDR1 and CDR2 sequences are SQVTM and ANQGSEA. V was cut by 1 base and J by 9 bases, with 10 bases left in between. The CDR3 is 11 residues long.

Material: PBMCs or T cells enriched from blood (not recorded which). The TCR originated in a woman aged 25 to 39 who had recovered from COVID-19. The chain uses TRBV29-1 and TRBJ2-7; possible D gene TRBD2, 5 bases. The CDR3 protein is CSVEGPSGQYF. DNA for the CDR3: TGCAGCGTTGAAGGGCCCAGCGGGCAGTACTTC.